This T cell receptor (beta chain) was recorded in a study of blood T cell repertoires in COVID-19 (dated by TCRdb to 2018 to 2021). In terms of the full investigation: The collaborator samples originated in the United States, Italy and Spain and spanned the acute and convalescent phases of COVID-19. Where available, HLA class I and class II types were taken from metadata supplied by the sample provider and were not determined by assay-based typing. Sample metadata almost always included a de-identified subject ID, COVID-19 status, age in years and sex. Samples were obtained from the ongoing ImmuneRACE study (first 160 participants) and from 1,200 or so subjects provided by 6 global collaborators. The material from the prospective study consisted of cDNA or gDNA derived from T cells, B-cell-depleted T cells, or PBMCs. The dataset comprised deeply sampled blood TCRbeta repertoires from subjects exposed to, actively infected with, or recovered from COVID-19. The repertoires were released in a freely available public database meant as a resource for research on the immune response to SARS-CoV-2. The paper as a whole reports these results and caveats: How much clinical and demographic metadata was included differed by source and by participant, and the metadata was provided uncurated.

In regard to this clone: Its target antigen remains unknown. No base-level quality is on record; no much larger clone is a single base apart.

TCRbeta CDR3 regions were amplified from genomic DNA using the immunoSEQ Assay, a bias-controlled multiplex PCR. The original methods were these. The number of nucleated cells in each sample was estimated from the amplification of reference gene primers within the assay. To quantify the absolute abundance of each unique TCRbeta CDR3 rearrangement, sequence reads were collapsed and filtered. For each sample, productive Simpson clonality was calculated as the square root of Simpson's diversity index over productive rearrangements. The clones in this table, taken by TCRdb from immuneACCESS, are in-frame only. Not every clone is retained; where verified, under half of the shortfall comes from an unresolved V gene, and the cause of the rest is unknown. That table gives V, J and clone size, and the DNA gave D and trimming. A total of around 280,000 clones appear in this sample, approximately 86% of them only once. The top ten hold around 1.2% of the sample.

From the cysteine up to the phenylalanine, the CDR3 has a length of 13 residues. Only the CDR3 DNA stays, 39 bases, in frame from base 1. V is trimmed back by 9 bases and J by 9 bases, and the junction contains 10 bases that no gene match accounts for. CDR1 KGHDR and CDR2 SFDVKD were looked up in the germline V gene. The collaborating institutions used their own protocols to collect whole blood in K2EDTA tubes. For TCRbeta analysis, collaborator samples were shipped as frozen whole blood, as isolated PBMCs, or as DNA extracted from either sample type. This receptor was taken from a man between 65 and 85 years old with acute or convalescent COVID-19. The sequence is built from TRBV24-1 and TRBJ2-3; 8 bases in the junction line up with TRBD2. The sequencing input was peripheral blood. The DNA sequence is given as TGTGCCACCGGCGAGCGGGGGACCAAAACGCAGTATTTT. Its translation is CATGERGTKTQYF.